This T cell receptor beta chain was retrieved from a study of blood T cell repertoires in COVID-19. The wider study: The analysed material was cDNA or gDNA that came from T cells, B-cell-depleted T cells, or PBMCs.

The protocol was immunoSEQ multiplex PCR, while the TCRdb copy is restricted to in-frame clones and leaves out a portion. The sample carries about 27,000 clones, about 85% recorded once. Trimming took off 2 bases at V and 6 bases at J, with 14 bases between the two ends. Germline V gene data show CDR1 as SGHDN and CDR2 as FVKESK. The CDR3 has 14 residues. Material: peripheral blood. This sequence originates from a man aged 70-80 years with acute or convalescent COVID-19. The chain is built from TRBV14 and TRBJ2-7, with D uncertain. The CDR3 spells CASSQTVGSGEQYF. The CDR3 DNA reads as TGTGCCAGCAGCCAAACTGTGGGTTCGGGCGAGCAGTACTTC.